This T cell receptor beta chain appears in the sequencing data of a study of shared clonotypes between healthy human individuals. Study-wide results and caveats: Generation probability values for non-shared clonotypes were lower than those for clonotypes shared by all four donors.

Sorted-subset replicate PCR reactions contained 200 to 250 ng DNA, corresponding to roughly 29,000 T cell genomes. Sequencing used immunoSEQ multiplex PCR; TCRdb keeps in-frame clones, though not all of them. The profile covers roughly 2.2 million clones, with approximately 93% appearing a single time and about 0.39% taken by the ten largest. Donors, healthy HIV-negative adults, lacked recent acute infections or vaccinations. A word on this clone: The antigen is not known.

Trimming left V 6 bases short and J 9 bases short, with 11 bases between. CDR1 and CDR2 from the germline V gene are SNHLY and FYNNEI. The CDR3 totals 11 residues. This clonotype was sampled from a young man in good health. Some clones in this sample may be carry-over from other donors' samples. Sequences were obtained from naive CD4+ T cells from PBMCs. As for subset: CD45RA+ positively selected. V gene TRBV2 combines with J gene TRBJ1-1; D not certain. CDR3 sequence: CASSQGPQAFF. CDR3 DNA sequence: TGTGCCAGCAGCCAAGGGCCCCAAGCTTTCTTT.